This T cell receptor (beta chain) appears in the sequencing data of a study of blood T cells in healthy people across ages. The germline gives CDR1 SQVTM, CDR2 ANQGSEA. The CDR3 runs to 14 residues. J gave up 9 bases and V 5 bases, and 12 bases lay outside the gene matches. For the second PCR, which ran for roughly 7 to 11 cycles, a sample-barcoded 5' primer and a J-beta primer mix were used. A 12-random-nucleotide template-switch adaptor tagged each cDNA molecule. Via MiXCR, TCRdb re-called the 5' RACE reads, giving one row per CDR3 protein. The repertoire holds around 1,500,000 distinct CDR3 sequences, with roughly 40% as singletons. Researchers collected 9 to 10 milliliters of peripheral blood from every single donor. In this sample, this clonotype turned up many times. The antigen is undetermined. General study results and limits: Long-lived donors had more naive CD4+ cells and higher diversity than aged donors.

The chain employs TRBV29-1 and TRBJ2-1; the match to TRBD2 covers 8 bases. The TCR was taken from a woman aged 18-29 years in good health. Specimen: blood. DNA of the CDR3: TGCAGCGTTCAGAAAGCGGGAGTATCATTTGAGCAGTTCTTC. This codes for CSVQKAGVSFEQFF.